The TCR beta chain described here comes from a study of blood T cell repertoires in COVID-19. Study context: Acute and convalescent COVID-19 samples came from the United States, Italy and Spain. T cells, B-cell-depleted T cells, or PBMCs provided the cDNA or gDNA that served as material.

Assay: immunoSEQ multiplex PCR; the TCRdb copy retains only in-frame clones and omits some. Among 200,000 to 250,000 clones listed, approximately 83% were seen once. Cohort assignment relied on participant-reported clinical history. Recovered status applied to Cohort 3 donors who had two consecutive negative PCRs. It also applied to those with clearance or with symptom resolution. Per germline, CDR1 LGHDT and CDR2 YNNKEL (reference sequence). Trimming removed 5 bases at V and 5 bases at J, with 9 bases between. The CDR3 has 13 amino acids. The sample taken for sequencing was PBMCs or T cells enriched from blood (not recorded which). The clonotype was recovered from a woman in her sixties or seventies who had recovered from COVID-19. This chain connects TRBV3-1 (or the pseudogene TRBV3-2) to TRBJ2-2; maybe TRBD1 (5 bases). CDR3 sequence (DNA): TGTGCCAGCAGCACAGGACCAACCGGGGAGCTGTTTTTT. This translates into CASSTGPTGELFF.